The TCR beta chain described here comes from a study of T-cell memory formation after mild COVID-19. In TCRdb, the 5' RACE reads were re-called with MiXCR into one record per CDR3 protein. The table lists about 540,000 distinct CDR3 sequences, roughly 21% of them singletons. CDR1 is LGHNA, CDR2 YNFKEQ, per germline. The CDR3 spans 16 residues. V lost 2 bases and J 1 base, leaving 14 bases between the germline ends. Input material: PBMCs or a T cell subset sorted from them (not recorded which). V usage is TRBV4-2 and J usage is TRBJ1-1, with TRBD1 as a possible D gene (6 bases). The origin of this receptor is an adult woman who had mild COVID-19 (a few samples of this study predate the infection). Cell type and time point are not known. CDR3 loop: CASSQQAGTPNTEAFF. CDR3 DNA sequence: TGTGCCAGCAGCCAACAGGCCGGGACACCGAACACTGAAGCTTTCTTT.